This TCR beta chain appears in the sequencing data of a study of CD8+CD57+ T cells in acquired aplastic anemia. Background on the study: Yields of DNA that came from sorted CD4+ and CD8+ cells averaged about 3 ug. General study results and limits: Some 30 was the count of CD8+ CDR3 sequences that patients shared with controls. Any difference that existed in CD8+ Simpson's diversity between patients and controls was not significant.

Sequencing was done on patients that had shown CD8+CD57+ cell expansion by flow cytometry. Among the patients, all had severe acquired aplastic anemia. It was genomic DNA that served as the template for profiling TCR beta VDJ and CDR3. TCRdb recomputed calls from the reads with MiXCR, one row per CDR3 protein. In the table there are just over 200,000 distinct CDR3 sequences, roughly 60% of which are singletons. V lost 6 bases to trimming and J lost 12 bases, with 15 bases between them. This CDR3 is 11 amino acids long. Germline V gives CDR1 SNHLY, CDR2 FYNNEI. This clonotype was seen only a few times. Its specificity is unknown.

The V call is TRBV2, the J call TRBJ2-7; D call uncertain. Material: sorted CD4+, CD8+, or CD8+CD57+ T cells (not recorded which) from PBMCs. This sequence originates from a human donor with aplastic anemia. CDR3 DNA sequence: TGTGCCAGCAGCGCGATTTCTCCGGCGTACTTC. It encodes CASSAISPAYF.